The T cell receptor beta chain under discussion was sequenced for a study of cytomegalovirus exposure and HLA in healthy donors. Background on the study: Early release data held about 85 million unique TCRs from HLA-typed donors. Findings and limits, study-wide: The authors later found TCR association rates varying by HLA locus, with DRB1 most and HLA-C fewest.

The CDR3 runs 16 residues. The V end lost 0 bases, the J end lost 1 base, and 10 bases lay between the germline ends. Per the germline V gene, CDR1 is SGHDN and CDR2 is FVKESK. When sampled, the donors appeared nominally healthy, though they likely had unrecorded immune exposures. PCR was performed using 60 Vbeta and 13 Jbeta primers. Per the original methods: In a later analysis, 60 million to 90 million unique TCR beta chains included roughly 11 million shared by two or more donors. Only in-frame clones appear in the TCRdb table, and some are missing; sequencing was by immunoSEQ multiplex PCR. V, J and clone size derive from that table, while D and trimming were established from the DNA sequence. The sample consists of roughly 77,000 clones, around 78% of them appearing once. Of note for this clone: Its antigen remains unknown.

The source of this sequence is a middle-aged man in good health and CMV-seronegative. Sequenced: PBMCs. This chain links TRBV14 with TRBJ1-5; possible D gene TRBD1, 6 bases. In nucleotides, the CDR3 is TGTGCCAGCAGCCAAGATTTTGGACAGAGCAATCAGCCCCAGCATTTT. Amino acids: CASSQDFGQSNQPQHF.